This T cell receptor beta chain was recorded in a study of shared clonotypes between healthy human individuals. Study observations and caveats: Clonotypes shared by all four donors outscored non-shared clonotypes in generation probability.

CDR3 length equals 14 residues. The germline CDR1 and CDR2 sequences are MNHNY and SVGAGI (reference sequence). Trimming took off 8 bases at V and 0 bases at J, with 11 bases between the two ends. Sequencing used immunoSEQ multiplex PCR; TCRdb keeps in-frame clones, though not all of them. The table shows nearly 750,000 clones, with roughly two thirds occurring only once. For this clone: Its antigen is still unknown.

This rearrangement joins TRBV6-6 to TRBJ1-5; a possible D gene is TRBD1 (6 bases). The origin of this receptor is a woman aged 30 to 39 in good health. Input material: memory CD4+ T cells sorted from blood. Subset given: CD45RA-negative fraction. As DNA, the CDR3 is TGTGCCAGCGGATTAGGGGGTAGCAATCAGCCCCAGCATTTT. Encoded protein: CASGLGGSNQPQHF.